This record concerns one T cell receptor beta chain sequence. Data came from immunoSEQ multiplex PCR; TCRdb stores just in-frame clones and leaves some out. The profile covers roughly 61,000 clones, with 75% to 85% appearing a single time and about 0.8% taken by the ten largest. The CDR3 totals 14 residues. Per germline, CDR1 SGHAT and CDR2 FQNNGV. V gave up 3 bases and J gave up 1 base, with 9 bases separating them. The data were obtained in a study of OX40 agonist ivuxolimab in advanced cancers. The chain employs TRBV11-2 and TRBJ2-5; TRBD1 is a possible D gene (6 bases). The TCR sequence derives from an adult with an advanced solid tumor such as melanoma, head and neck, liver or kidney cancer. The material sequenced was CD4+ or CD8+ T cells sorted from blood, taken in a trial of the OX40 agonist ivuxolimab. The CDR3 DNA is TGTGCCAGCAGCTTGGTAGGGGGCCAAGAGACCCAGTACTTC. Protein sequence: CASSLVGGQETQYF.